One T cell receptor (beta chain) is described in this entry. The sample comes from a study of cytomegalovirus exposure and HLA in healthy donors. 60 Vbeta and 13 Jbeta primers were used in PCR. Libraries were prepared by immunoSEQ multiplex PCR; TCRdb keeps only in-frame clonotypes and omits some of them. The table has around 97,000 clones, 60% to 85% seen once. CDR1 and CDR2 (germline): SGHDN, FVKESK. With 1 base clipped from V and 2 bases from J, the junction kept 6 bases outside the gene matches. This CDR3 comprises 16 residues. This sequence was found in a man over 45 in good health and CMV-seropositive. The chain is built from TRBV14 and TRBJ2-3, with 7 bases fitting TRBD2. The sample comprised PBMCs. The CDR3 DNA is TGTGCCAGCAGCCAAGTGTCTAGCGGAGACACAGATACGCAGTATTTT. It specifies CASSQVSSGDTDTQYF.